This T cell receptor (beta chain) was recovered during a study of PD-1 blockade in mismatch repair-deficient tumors (dated by TCRdb to about 2017). At the level of the whole study: Between late 2013 and late 2016, around 91 consecutive patients with approximately 12 mismatch repair-deficient cancer types, all previously treated and progressing, were enrolled in the trial. Tumor-associated T cell clones were tracked in the peripheral blood of patients responding to PD-1 blockade by deep sequencing of TCR CDR3 regions.

The sample's time point label, in plain terms: peripheral blood before pembrolizumab. Mismatch repair deficiency in every enrolled patient was established by polymerase chain reaction or immunohistochemistry. A few patients who responded to pembrolizumab therapy underwent TCR sequencing. Pembrolizumab PD-1 blockade was prospectively tested in advanced mismatch repair-deficient cancers, regardless of tissue of origin, in the phase II trial. Peripheral blood T cell samples were collected serially, before PD-1 blockade began and at several time points afterward. The timing of each blood sample was reported as weeks after the first dose of pembrolizumab. The receptor library was made with the immunoSEQ multiplex PCR assay. TCRdb limited this immuneACCESS table to in-frame rearrangements with V and J called. A share of clones is missing; checked studies link under half to unresolved V genes, and the rest is unexplained. Across this sample there are fewer than 60,000 clones, with under 85% seen only once. The top ten constitute 3% to 4% of the sample.

Spanning cysteine to phenylalanine, the CDR3 consists of 15 amino acids. Kept here is only the CDR3 DNA, which spans 45 bases and is read in frame from base 1. Between the V and J ends, shortened by 5 bases and 4 bases respectively, the junction contains 17 bases. CDR1 and CDR2 are read off the germline V gene as WSHSY and SAAADI. In the case of this clone: Its antigen target is currently unknown. No base quality information exists; no much larger clone differs at one position.

Study-level results and caveats: Clones residing in the tumor, which were often undetectable in blood before treatment, expanded quickly after pembrolizumab and then contracted, generally before radiologic responses.

The input for sequencing was PBMCs, taken before pembrolizumab treatment. This TCR was recovered from an adult with mismatch repair-deficient cancer. The V gene is TRBV10-2 and the J gene is TRBJ1-2; the D gene cannot be named for sure. The DNA sequence follows: TGCGCCAGCAGTCCCGGTCCCGGACGGCTCTATGGCTACACCTTC. This is translated as CASSPGPGRLYGYTF.